One sample yielded the 11 T cell receptor beta chains listed below, sequenced in a study of regulatory T cells in long-lasting Graves disease. With iRepertoire HTBI primers and Arm-PCR of CDR3 regions, TCR beta libraries were built. TCRdb reprocessed the multiplex PCR reads via MiXCR and lists one record per CDR3 protein. The sample lists about 430,000 distinct CDR3 sequences, over 12% occurring once. Time point reported: newly diagnosed GD, antithyroid drugs for less than 3 months. PBMC-derived RNA was used for the TCR library. The same data also contributed to another study, on T cells in Graves' hyperthyroidism and ophthalmopathy.

This material consisted of peripheral blood mononuclear cells (PBMCs), taken at new diagnosis, from a patient treated with antithyroid drugs. The receptor source for this set is a woman in her thirties or forties with Graves disease.

In this sample, this clonotype turned up many times. This rearrangement joins TRBV7-2 to TRBJ2-3, with D tentatively TRBD2 (6 bases). The germline V and J ends were trimmed by 5 bases and 6 bases, with 21 bases remaining between them. CDR3 size: 16 residues. Per the germline V gene, CDR1 is SGHTA and CDR2 is FQGNSA. DNA for the CDR3: TGTGCCAGCAGCCAACAGGCGGCCGAGGGGAGGGATACGCAGTATTTT. As protein: CASSQQAAEGRDTQYF.

The chain has TRBV7-9 and TRBJ2-5; a possible D gene is TRBD1 (5 bases). Trimming stripped 7 bases from V and 7 bases from J, with 16 bases between. This CDR3 has 13 residues. Germline CDR1 SEHNR, CDR2 FQNEAQ (reference sequence). The CDR3 DNA sequence: TGTGCCAGCATCTCGACAGTTGTGGGGACCCAGTACTTC. Protein: CASISTVVGTQYF.

This clonotype was recorded a few times. J is TRBJ1-1 and V is TRBV19; 8 nucleotides match TRBD1. The germline gives CDR1 LNHDA, CDR2 SQIVND (reference sequence). The CDR3 covers 15 residues. With 5 bases clipped from V and 1 base from J, the junction kept 6 bases outside the gene matches. CDR3 DNA sequence: TGTGCCAGTAGTCCGCAGGGGGCAACGAACACTGAAGCTTTCTTT. Its translation is CASSPQGATNTEAFF.

This clonotype appeared many times. The chain employs TRBV6-2 or TRBV6-3 and TRBJ2-7, with D perhaps TRBD2 (6 bases). The CDR3 is 14 residues long. Trimming took 0 bases from V and 6 from J, leaving 12 bases between them. Germline CDR1 and CDR2: MNHEY and SVGEGT. CDR3 nucleotide sequence: TGTGCCAGCAGTTACTCGGGGGGAGGTCTCGAGCAGTACTTC. Amino acid sequence: CASSYSGGGLEQYF.

This clonotype occurred many times. The CDR3 loop reads CASKIVAGVPDTQYF. The CDR3 DNA follows: TGTGCCAGCAAGATAGTAGCGGGAGTCCCAGATACGCAGTATTTT. The chain has TRBV7-2 and TRBJ2-3; 9 bases are shared with TRBD2. Germline lookup yields CDR1 SGHTA and CDR2 FQGNSA. The CDR3 length is 15 residues. The junction had 9 bases not matched to a gene; V was cut back by 7 bases and J by 4 bases. The whole variable domain, filled in from reference TRBV7-2 and TRBJ2-3, reads GAGVSQSPSNKVTEKGKDVELRCDPISGHTALYWYRQSLGQGLEFLIYFQGNSAPDKSGLPSDRFSAERTGGSVSTLTIQRTQQEDSAVYLCASKIVAGVPDTQYFGPGTRLTVL.

The CDR3 loop reads CASSYPARDTVAFF. Written as DNA, the CDR3 is TGCGCCAGCAGCTACCCTGCCCGGGACACCGTAGCTTTCTTT. The chain employs TRBV4-1 and TRBJ1-1, with TRBD1 as a possible D gene (6 bases). The CDR3 has 14 residues. The germline V gene encodes CDR1 MGHRA and CDR2 YSYEKL. Trimming cost V 5 bases and J 10 bases, with 20 bases left between them.

On this clonotype itself: This clone may be a read error of a much larger clone one base away. The rearrangement links TRBV30 to TRBJ2-7; D is unresolved. CDR1 and CDR2 from the germline V gene are GTSNPN and SVGIG (reference sequence). CDR3 length: 15 residues. V lost 5 bases and J lost 1, with 18 bases in between. The CDR3 DNA reads TGTGCCTGGGGCGAGGTTCTTAGTGGATCCTACGAGCAGTACTTC. Translation gives CAWGEVLSGSYEQYF.

This clonotype was detected ten times or more. CDR3 nucleotide sequence: TGTGCCAGCAGTTACGGGGGTGGTCAGCCCCAGCATTTT. Translating gives CASSYGGGQPQHF. The chain is built from TRBV6-5 and TRBJ1-5, with a weak D call TRBD1 (5 bases). The germline CDR1 and CDR2 sequences are MNHEY and SVGAGI. The CDR3 totals 13 residues. Trimming shortened V by 2 bases and J by 6 bases, and 8 bases separated the two germline ends.

This clonotype was detected only a few times. The J gene is TRBJ1-6, the V gene TRBV20-1, with D uncertain. The V end lost 0 bases, the J end lost 8 bases, and 5 bases lay between the germline ends. The CDR3 runs to 12 residues. In germline, CDR1 is DFQATT, CDR2 SNEGSKA (reference sequence). In nucleotides, the CDR3 is TGCAGTGCTAGAGATGTGTATTCACCCCTCCACTTT. This translates into CSARDVYSPLHF.

This clonotype was counted many times. J is TRBJ2-7 and V is TRBV14; D might be TRBD2 (6 bases). Trimming shortened V by 3 bases and J by 2 bases, and 11 bases separated the two germline ends. The CDR3 is made up of 14 amino acids. The germline V gene has CDR1 SGHDN and CDR2 FVKESK. In DNA form, the CDR3 reads TGTGCCAGCAGCCATCAGCGGGCCACCTACGAGCAGTACTTC. Translated: CASSHQRATYEQYF.

In this sample, this clonotype turned up many times. V usage is TRBV6-2 or TRBV6-3 and J usage is TRBJ2-4; TRBD1 agrees at 9 bases. V shed 6 bases, J shed 1 base, and the junction held 16 bases outside the gene matches. This CDR3 has 19 residues. Germline CDR1 and CDR2: MNHEY and SVGEGT. The CDR3 sequence: CASSNLVPGQGRAKNIQYF. The CDR3 DNA reads as TGTGCCAGCAGCAACCTTGTCCCGGGACAGGGTCGGGCCAAAAACATTCAGTACTTC.